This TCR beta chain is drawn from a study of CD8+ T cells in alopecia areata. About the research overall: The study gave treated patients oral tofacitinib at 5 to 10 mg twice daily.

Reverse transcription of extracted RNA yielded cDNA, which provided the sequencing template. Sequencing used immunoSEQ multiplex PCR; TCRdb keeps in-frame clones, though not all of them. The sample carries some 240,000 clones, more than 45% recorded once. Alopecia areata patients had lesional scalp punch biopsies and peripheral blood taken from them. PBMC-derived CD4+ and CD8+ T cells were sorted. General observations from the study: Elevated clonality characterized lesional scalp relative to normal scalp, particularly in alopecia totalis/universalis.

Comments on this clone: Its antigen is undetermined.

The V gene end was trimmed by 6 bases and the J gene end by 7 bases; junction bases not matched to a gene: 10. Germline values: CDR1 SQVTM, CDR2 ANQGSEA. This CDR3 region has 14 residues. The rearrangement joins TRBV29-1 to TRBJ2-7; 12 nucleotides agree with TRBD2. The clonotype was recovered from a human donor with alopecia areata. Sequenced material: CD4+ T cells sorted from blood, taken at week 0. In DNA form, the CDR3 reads TGCAGCGTGGGTCTACTAGCGGGGGGCCGAGAGCAGTACTTC. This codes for CSVGLLAGGREQYF.